The next 29 T cell receptor beta chains were all read from a single sample in a study of beta chain features in type 1 diabetes. What was sequenced were expressed TCRB transcripts, since all of the isolated RNA had been reverse transcribed. Here immunoSEQ multiplex PCR was the method, and the copy in TCRdb shows in-frame clones only, minus some. The table includes 900,000 or so clones, around a sixth detected once. Input material: naive CD4+ T cells from blood. These receptor sequences come from a woman under 30 in good health.

A few counts support this clone. This same CDR3 is encoded by further DNA sequences in the sample. This rearrangement joins TRBV5-1 to TRBJ2-5; 10 bases line up with TRBD2. V lost 5 bases, J lost 5 bases, and 9 bases stayed unmatched. Looked up from germline, CDR1 is SGHRS and CDR2 is YFSETQ. The CDR3 has 15 residues. DNA for the CDR3: TGCGCCAGCAGTGCTAGCGGGAGTAAGAGCGAGACCCAGTACTTC. Amino acid sequence: CASSASGSKSETQYF.

The CDR3 is CASGPDRQETQYF. CDR3 coding DNA: TGTGCCAGCGGACCCGACAGACAAGAGACCCAGTACTTC. The chain joins TRBV7-2 to TRBJ2-5, with D maybe TRBD1 (5 bases). Germline values: CDR1 SGHTA, CDR2 FQGNSA. The CDR3 runs to 13 residues. V lost 8 bases, J lost 2 bases, and 12 bases lay in between.

This clone was seen a few times. The chain joins TRBV6-1 to TRBJ1-5; no clear D gene. CDR3 size: 13 residues. Germline values: CDR1 MNHNS, CDR2 SASEGT. Trimming pared 1 base from V and 11 bases from J, leaving 12 bases between. DNA for the CDR3: TGTGCCAGCAGTGAAGTTACGCATGTGGCCCAGCATTTT. Protein: CASSEVTHVAQHF.

The gene calls are TRBV5-4 and TRBJ1-5; a weak D match, TRBD1 (5 bases). CDR1 and CDR2 (germline): SGHNT, YYREEE (reference sequence). CDR3 length equals 15 residues. The V end was cut by 5 bases, the J end by 6 bases, with 18 bases between. CDR3 protein: CASSRDLGSVQPQHF. CDR3 sequence (DNA): TGTGCCAGCAGTCGGGACCTTGGGTCGGTTCAGCCCCAGCATTTT.

This rearrangement joins TRBV5-8 to TRBJ1-1; D unresolved. With 6 bases removed from V and 2 bases from J, the gap between germline ends came to 11 bases. Germline values: CDR1 SGHTS, CDR2 YDEGEE. The CDR3 consists of 13 residues. The CDR3 region has the DNA TGTGCCAGCAAGTACGGGGAAAACACTGAAGCTTTCTTT. Translation gives CASKYGENTEAFF.

The gene calls are TRBV25-1 and TRBJ2-1; no clear D gene. The germline V gene encodes CDR1 MGHDK and CDR2 SYGVNS. This CDR3 has 14 amino acids. Trimming removed 4 bases from V and 3 bases from J, with 10 bases in between. CDR3 sequence reads: CASSAPFVYNEQFF. As DNA, the CDR3 is TGTGCCAGCAGTGCCCCCTTCGTCTACAATGAGCAGTTCTTC.

Concerning this clone itself: The same CDR3 arises from other DNA sequences in this sample as well. The J gene is TRBJ2-7, the V gene TRBV9; 11 nucleotides line up with TRBD1. Per the germline V gene, CDR1 is SGDLS and CDR2 is YYNGEE. The V segment lost 1 base and the J segment 12 bases; nucleotides outside the gene matches: 9. This CDR3 is 14 amino acids long. CDR3 amino acids: CASSVYSGTGGGYF. Written as DNA, the CDR3 is TGTGCCAGCAGCGTATACTCCGGGACAGGGGGTGGGTACTTC.

This chain connects TRBV7-9 to TRBJ2-3; the match to TRBD2 covers 9 bases. This CDR3 is built from 15 residues. Trimming at V came to 5 bases and at J to 2 bases, leaving 5 bases not matched to a gene. The V gene's germline CDR1 is SEHNR and CDR2 FQNEAQ (reference sequence). The CDR3 loop reads CASSSSGSVTDTQYF. In DNA, the CDR3 is TGTGCCAGCAGCAGTAGCGGGAGTGTCACAGATACGCAGTATTTT.

In this sample, this clone turned up a few times. CDR3 DNA sequence: TGTGCCAGCAGCCCAGGGGAGGGCTACACCTTC. This translates into CASSPGEGYTF. The V call is TRBV7-9, the J call TRBJ1-2, with D maybe TRBD1 (6 bases). V was pared by 5 bases and J by 8 bases, with 9 bases between. Germline V gene data show CDR1 as SEHNR and CDR2 as FQNEAQ (reference sequence). This CDR3 is built from 11 residues.

The CDR3 region is CASSLLQGREGGYTF. For the CDR3, the DNA is TGTGCCAGCAGTTTGTTACAGGGGAGAGAAGGTGGCTACACCTTC. The chain employs TRBV28 and TRBJ1-2; 7 bases align to TRBD1. CDR1 is MDHEN, CDR2 SYDVKM, per germline. The length of the CDR3 is 15 residues. With V trimmed by 3 bases and J by 7 bases, 11 bases remained unmatched.

This chain connects TRBV20-1 to TRBJ1-1; D is ambiguous. The CDR3 consists of 10 residues. Trimming shortened V by 4 bases and J by 8 bases, and 8 bases separated the two germline ends. Germline-derived CDR1 and CDR2 are DFQATT and SNEGSKA (reference sequence). CDR3 loop: CSATRSEAFF. CDR3 coding DNA: TGCAGTGCTACCCGCAGCGAAGCTTTCTTT.

This clone showed up just a few times. The chain employs TRBV5-1 and TRBJ2-7; possibly TRBD2 for D (5 bases). Trimming cost V 1 base and J 3 bases, with 11 bases left between them. This CDR3 is built from 14 residues. Germline V gives CDR1 SGHRS, CDR2 YFSETQ. The CDR3 reads CASSLRWENYEQYF. In DNA form, the CDR3 reads TGCGCCAGCAGCTTGAGGTGGGAGAACTACGAGCAGTACTTC.

The V call is TRBV7-3, the J call TRBJ2-1, with D maybe TRBD1 (5 bases). Looked up from germline, CDR1 is SGHTA and CDR2 is FQGTGA. V was clipped by 5 bases and J by 0 bases, with 11 bases between them. This CDR3 contains 15 residues. The CDR3 spells CASSHRQSSYNEQFF. As DNA, the CDR3 is TGTGCCAGCAGCCACAGGCAGAGCTCCTACAATGAGCAGTTCTTC.

The CDR3 reads CASSPRGFDQPQHF. The CDR3 DNA reads as TGTGCCAGCAGCCCAAGGGGCTTTGATCAGCCCCAGCATTTT. The chain links TRBV7-6 to TRBJ1-5; possibly TRBD1 for D (5 bases). The CDR3 consists of 14 residues. Trimming stripped 5 bases from V and 5 bases from J, with 13 bases between. Germline CDR1 and CDR2: SGHVS and FNYEAQ.

This clone was counted only a few times. J is TRBJ2-2 and V is TRBV7-9; perhaps TRBD2 as D (5 bases). This CDR3 comprises 16 residues. Germline lookup yields CDR1 SEHNR and CDR2 FQNEAQ (reference sequence). V lost 7 bases and J lost 4, with 19 bases in between. The CDR3 DNA reads as TGTGCCAGCAACTTCCGGGCCCGCGAGGGCACCGGGGAGCTGTTTTTT. Translating it yields CASNFRAREGTGELFF.

The CDR3 reads CASSEAEADTQYF. Here the CDR3 DNA reads TGTGCCAGCAGCGAGGCCGAGGCAGATACGCAGTATTTT. The chain carries TRBV7-2 and TRBJ2-3; the D is unclear. The CDR3 runs to 13 residues. Germline loops: CDR1 SGHTA, CDR2 FQGNSA. V was trimmed by 5 bases and J by 4 bases, leaving 10 bases between them.

V is TRBV7-2 and J is TRBJ1-5; D unclear. The CDR3 contains 16 residues. V lost 1 base and J 6 bases, leaving 16 bases between the germline ends. Per the germline V gene, CDR1 is SGHTA and CDR2 is FQGNSA. CDR3 in DNA: TGTGCCAGCAGCTTAGAAGGGCCGCCATCCATTCAGCCCCAGCATTTT. Translating gives CASSLEGPPSIQPQHF.

The rearrangement joins TRBV15 to TRBJ1-2, with D possibly being TRBD1 (6 bases). This CDR3 is built from 17 residues. The V and J ends lost 0 bases and 5 bases respectively, with 19 bases between them. Germline V gene data show CDR1 as LNHNV and CDR2 as YYDKDF (reference sequence). The CDR3 protein is CATSRDARGAFPYGYTF. CDR3 in DNA: TGTGCCACCAGCAGAGATGCCAGGGGCGCTTTCCCGTATGGCTACACCTTC.

This clone was seen only a few times. This chain connects TRBV5-1 to TRBJ2-7; 7 bases agree with TRBD2. V shed 0 bases and J 0 bases; nucleotides not matched to a gene: 6. The CDR3 is 16 amino acids. Germline-derived CDR1 and CDR2 are SGHRS and YFSETQ. Here the CDR3 DNA reads TGCGCCAGCAGCTTGGCCCCGGGAGGTGGCTCCTACGAGCAGTACTTC. Residues: CASSLAPGGGSYEQYF.

The chain couples TRBV11-2 to TRBJ2-2; 8 nucleotides match TRBD2. V was pared by 5 bases and J by 6 bases, with 8 bases of the junction left unmatched. CDR3 size: 15 residues. The germline gives CDR1 SGHAT, CDR2 FQNNGV. This CDR3 is CASSRGTRVSGELFF. CDR3 DNA: TGTGCCAGCAGCAGAGGGACTAGGGTTTCCGGGGAGCTGTTTTTT.

V is TRBV4-1 and J is TRBJ2-1; 7 positions agree with TRBD2. The ends lost 2 bases at V and 4 bases at J; junction bases unmatched: 8. This CDR3 contains 16 residues. Germline V CDR1 and CDR2: MGHRA, YSYEKL. The CDR3 DNA sequence: TGCGCCAGCAGCCAAAGAGGGCTAGCGGAGTACAATGAGCAGTTCTTC. This gives the protein CASSQRGLAEYNEQFF.

This clone was seen a handful of times. The V and J genes are TRBV6-1 and TRBJ1-2; no clear D. Germline V gene sequence: CDR1 MNHNS, CDR2 SASEGT. Deletions cut 1 base from V and 11 bases from J, with 14 bases between. CDR3 length: 13 residues. Here the CDR3 DNA reads TGTGCCAGCAGTGAAGGCCTAGGAACGATATACACCTTC. Its protein product is CASSEGLGTIYTF.

The chain combines TRBV4-3 with TRBJ2-5, with 11 bases fitting TRBD2. The V segment lost 1 base and the J segment 5 bases; nucleotides outside the gene matches: 0. Per germline, CDR1 LGHNA and CDR2 YSLEER. The CDR3 consists of 14 residues. In DNA, the CDR3 is TGCGCCAGCAGCCAAGGGACTAGCGGGGAGACCCAGTACTTC. It yields the protein CASSQGTSGETQYF.

This clone was seen just once. V gene TRBV6-5 combines with J gene TRBJ1-5; a weak D match, TRBD1 (6 bases). The CDR3 sequence is 13 residues long. The germline V gene encodes CDR1 MNHEY and CDR2 SVGAGI. Trimming removed 6 bases at V and 7 bases at J, with 13 bases between. The CDR3 coding sequence is TGTGCCAGCAGGATACAGGGAGGCCAGCCCCAGCATTTT. Its translation is CASRIQGGQPQHF.

The chain employs TRBV28 and TRBJ2-6; TRBD1 matches 7 bases. Germline lookup yields CDR1 MDHEN and CDR2 SYDVKM. The J segment lost 0 bases and the V segment lost 2 bases, leaving 16 bases of the junction unmatched. The CDR3 covers 21 residues. CDR3 loop: CASSLAQKTGLGYSGANVLTF. Written as DNA, the CDR3 is TGTGCCAGCAGTTTAGCTCAAAAGACAGGGTTGGGTTACTCTGGGGCCAACGTCCTGACTTTC.

Only a few counts were recorded for this clone. The chain has TRBV7-9 and TRBJ2-5; D perhaps matches TRBD1 (6 bases). Germline-derived CDR1 and CDR2 are SEHNR and FQNEAQ (reference sequence). The CDR3 is 15 amino acids. Trimming stripped 5 bases from V and 4 bases from J, with 17 bases between. This CDR3 is CASSPGQGLSETQYF. The CDR3 bases are TGTGCCAGCAGCCCCGGGCAGGGGCTATCAGAGACCCAGTACTTC.

V is TRBV7-8 and J is TRBJ2-7, with D unclear. There are 12 residues in the CDR3. V lost 0 bases, J lost 5 bases, and 5 bases lay in between. The germline CDR1 and CDR2 sequences are SGHVS and FQNEAQ. The CDR3 loop reads CASSLAGHEQYF. For the CDR3, the DNA is TGTGCCAGCAGCTTAGCCGGTCACGAGCAGTACTTC. Based on the CDR3 plus reference TRBV7-8 and TRBJ2-7, the full variable domain is GAGVSQSPRYKVAKRGQDVALRCDPISGHVSLFWYQQALGQGPEFLTYFQNEAQLDKSGLPSDRFFAERPEGSVSTLKIQRTQQEDSAVYLCASSLAGHEQYFGPGTRLTVT.

This clone was counted a few times. The chain uses TRBV4-2 and TRBJ1-2, with TRBD1 identical over 7 bases. Germline lookup yields CDR1 LGHNA and CDR2 YNFKEQ. V was pared by 4 bases and J by 4 bases, with 9 bases of the junction left unmatched. There are 15 residues in the CDR3. CDR3 in amino acids: CASSLQTTGVYGYTF. The CDR3 DNA is TGTGCCAGCAGCCTACAAACCACAGGGGTCTATGGCTACACCTTC.

The chain carries TRBV6-6 and TRBJ2-7; 7 nucleotides align to TRBD2. The CDR3 loop spans 15 amino acids. Germline assignment: CDR1 MNHNY and CDR2 SVGAGI (reference sequence). Trimming at V came to 2 bases and at J to 3 bases, leaving 7 bases not matched to a gene. In DNA, the CDR3 is TGTGCCAGCAGTTACGTTGTAGCGGGCCGCTACGAGCAGTACTTC. Its translation: CASSYVVAGRYEQYF.